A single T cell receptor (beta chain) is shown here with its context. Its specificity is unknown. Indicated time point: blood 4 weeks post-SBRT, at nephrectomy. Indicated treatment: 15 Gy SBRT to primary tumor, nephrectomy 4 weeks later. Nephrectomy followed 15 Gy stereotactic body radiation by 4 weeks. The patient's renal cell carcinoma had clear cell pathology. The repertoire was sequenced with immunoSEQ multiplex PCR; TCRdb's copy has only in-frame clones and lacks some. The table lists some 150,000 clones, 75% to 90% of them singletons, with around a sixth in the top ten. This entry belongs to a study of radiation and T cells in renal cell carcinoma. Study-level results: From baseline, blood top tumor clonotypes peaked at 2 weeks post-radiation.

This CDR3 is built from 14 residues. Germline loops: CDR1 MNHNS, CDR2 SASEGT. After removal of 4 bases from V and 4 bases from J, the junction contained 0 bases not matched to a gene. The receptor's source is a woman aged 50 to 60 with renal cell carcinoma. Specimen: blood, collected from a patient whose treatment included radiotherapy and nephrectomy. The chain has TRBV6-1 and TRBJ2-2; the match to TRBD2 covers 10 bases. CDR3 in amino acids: CASSGTSGTGELFF. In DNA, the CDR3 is TGTGCCAGCAGTGGGACTAGCGGCACCGGGGAGCTGTTTTTT.